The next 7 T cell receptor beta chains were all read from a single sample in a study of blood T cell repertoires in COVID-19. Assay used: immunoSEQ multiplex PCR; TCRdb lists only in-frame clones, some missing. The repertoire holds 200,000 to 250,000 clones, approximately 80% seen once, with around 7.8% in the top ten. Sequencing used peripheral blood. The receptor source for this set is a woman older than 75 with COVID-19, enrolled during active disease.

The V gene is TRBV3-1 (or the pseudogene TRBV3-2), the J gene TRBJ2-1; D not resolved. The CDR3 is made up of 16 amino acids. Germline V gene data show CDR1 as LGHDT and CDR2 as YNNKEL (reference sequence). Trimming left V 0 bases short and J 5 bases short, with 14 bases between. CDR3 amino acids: CASSQELLLQNNEQFF. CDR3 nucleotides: TGTGCCAGCAGCCAAGAGCTGCTCCTCCAGAACAATGAGCAGTTCTTC.

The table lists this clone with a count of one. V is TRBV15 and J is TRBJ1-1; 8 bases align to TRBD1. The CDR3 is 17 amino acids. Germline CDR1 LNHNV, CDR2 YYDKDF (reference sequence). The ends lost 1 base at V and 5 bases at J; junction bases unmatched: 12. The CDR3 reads CATSRGWPTGGGTEAFF. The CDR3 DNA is TGTGCCACCAGCAGAGGATGGCCCACAGGGGGTGGGACTGAAGCTTTCTTT.

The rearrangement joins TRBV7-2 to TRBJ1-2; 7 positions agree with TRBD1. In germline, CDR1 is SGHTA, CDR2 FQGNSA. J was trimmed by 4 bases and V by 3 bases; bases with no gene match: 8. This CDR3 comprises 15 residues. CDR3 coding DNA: TGTGCCAGCAGCTTTGACAGGGCGTCGAGCTATGGCTACACCTTC. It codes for CASSFDRASSYGYTF. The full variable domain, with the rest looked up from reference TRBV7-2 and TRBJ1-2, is GAGVSQSPSNKVTEKGKDVELRCDPISGHTALYWYRQSLGQGLEFLIYFQGNSAPDKSGLPSDRFSAERTGGSVSTLTIQRTQQEDSAVYLCASSFDRASSYGYTFGSGTRLTVV.

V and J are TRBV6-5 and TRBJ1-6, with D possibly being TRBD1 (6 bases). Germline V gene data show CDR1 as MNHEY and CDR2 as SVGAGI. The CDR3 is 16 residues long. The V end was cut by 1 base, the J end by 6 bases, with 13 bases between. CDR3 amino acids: CASSYLTGRGNSPLHF. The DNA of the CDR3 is TGTGCCAGCAGTTACTTAACAGGGAGGGGTAATTCACCCCTCCACTTT.

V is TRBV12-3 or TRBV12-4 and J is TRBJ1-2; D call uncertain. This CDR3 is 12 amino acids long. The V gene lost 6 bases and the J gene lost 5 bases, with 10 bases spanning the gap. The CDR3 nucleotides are TGTGCCAGCAGCACCCCGGGGTATGGCTACACCTTC. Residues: CASSTPGYGYTF.

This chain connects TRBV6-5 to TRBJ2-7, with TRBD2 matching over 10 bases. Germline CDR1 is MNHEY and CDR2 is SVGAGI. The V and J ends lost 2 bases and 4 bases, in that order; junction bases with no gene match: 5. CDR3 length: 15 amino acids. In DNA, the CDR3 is TGTGCCAGCAGTTACACTAGCGGGAAAGGGTACGAGCAGTACTTC. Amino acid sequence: CASSYTSGKGYEQYF.

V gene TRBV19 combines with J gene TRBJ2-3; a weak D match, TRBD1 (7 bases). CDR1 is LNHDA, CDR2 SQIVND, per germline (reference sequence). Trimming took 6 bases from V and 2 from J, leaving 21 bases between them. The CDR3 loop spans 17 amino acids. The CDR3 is CASRGLRDSIFTDTQYF. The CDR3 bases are TGTGCCAGTAGGGGACTCCGGGACAGTATTTTCACAGATACGCAGTATTTT.